Described below is a single TCR beta chain sequence and its context. It lacks a known antigen. Per-base quality was not reported, and no clone a single base away is much larger than it. Another Seattle source contributed samples from volunteer blood donors who had recovered from COVID-19. Whole blood was collected in K2EDTA tubes by collaborating institutions according to the institutions' own protocols. For TCRbeta analysis, collaborators shipped samples in one of three forms: frozen whole blood, isolated PBMCs, or DNA extracted from either of those sample types. The germline V gene gives CDR1 as SQVTM and CDR2 as ANQGSEA. After removal of 4 bases from V and 3 bases from J, the junction retains 0 bases not matched to a gene. Counted from cysteine to phenylalanine, this CDR3 has 11 amino acids. Left in the record is the CDR3 DNA by itself, 33 bases read in frame from the first base. The sample comes from a study of blood T cell repertoires in COVID-19 (dated by TCRdb to the early 2020s). For the wider study: Samples from collaborators originated in the United States, Italy and Spain and spanned both the acute and convalescent phases of COVID-19. The material from the prospective study consisted of cDNA or gDNA derived from T cells, B-cell-depleted T cells, or PBMCs. Deeply sampled blood TCRbeta repertoires from subjects exposed to, actively infected with, or recovered from COVID-19 were included in the dataset. The repertoires were released in a freely available public database meant as a resource for research on the immune response to SARS-CoV-2. The samples were drawn from two sources: the first 160 participants of the ongoing ImmuneRACE study, and 1,000 to 1,500 subjects contributed by 6 global collaborators. The sample metadata nearly always contained a de-identified subject ID, COVID-19 status, age in years and sex. Where available, HLA class I and class II types were taken from metadata supplied by the sample provider and were not determined by assay-based typing.

The full study reports these points: Clinical and demographic metadata were provided uncurated, with the amount varying by source and participant.

TCRbeta CDR3 regions were amplified from genomic DNA using the immunoSEQ Assay, a bias-controlled multiplex PCR. The authors' analysis ran thus. The number of nucleated cells in each sample was estimated from the amplification of reference gene primers within the assay. Sequence reads were collapsed and filtered to measure the absolute abundance of every unique TCRbeta CDR3 rearrangement. Productive Simpson clonality was computed per sample as the square root of Simpson's diversity index over productive rearrangements. The clones in this table, taken by TCRdb from immuneACCESS, are in-frame only. Not every clone is retained; where verified, under half of the shortfall comes from an unresolved V gene, and the cause of the rest is unknown. That table supplies the V and J calls and clone size; D and trimming were determined from the DNA. This sample gives approximately 300,000 clones in total; around 89% of them show up just once. 5% to 7% of the sample is held by the ten biggest clonotypes.

The chain uses TRBV29-1 and TRBJ2-7; 7 nucleotides in the junction match TRBD1. This clonotype was obtained from a man aged 18 to 30 who had recovered from COVID-19. Sequenced: peripheral blood. The CDR3 region reads CSVAGGYEQYF. Read as DNA, the sequence is TGCAGCGTTGCAGGGGGCTACGAGCAGTACTTC.